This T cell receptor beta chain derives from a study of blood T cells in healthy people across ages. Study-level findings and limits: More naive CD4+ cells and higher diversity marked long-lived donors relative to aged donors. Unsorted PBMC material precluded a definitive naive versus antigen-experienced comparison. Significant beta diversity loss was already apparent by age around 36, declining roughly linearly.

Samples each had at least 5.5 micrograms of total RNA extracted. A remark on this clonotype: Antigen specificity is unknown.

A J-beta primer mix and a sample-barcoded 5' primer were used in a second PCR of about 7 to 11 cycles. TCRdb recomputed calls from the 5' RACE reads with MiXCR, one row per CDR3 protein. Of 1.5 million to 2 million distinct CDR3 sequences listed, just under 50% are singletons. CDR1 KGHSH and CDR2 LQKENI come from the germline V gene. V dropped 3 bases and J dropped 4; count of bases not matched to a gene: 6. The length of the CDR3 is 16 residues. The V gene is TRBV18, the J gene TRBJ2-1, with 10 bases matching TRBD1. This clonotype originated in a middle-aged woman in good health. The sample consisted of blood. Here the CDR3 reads CASSPQGQGRYNEQFF. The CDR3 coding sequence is TGTGCCAGCTCACCCCAGGGACAGGGGAGATACAATGAGCAGTTCTTC.